Presented here are 23 T cell receptor beta chains from one specimen sequenced in a study of shared clonotypes between healthy human individuals. Here immunoSEQ multiplex PCR was the method, and the copy in TCRdb shows in-frame clones only, minus some. The sample lists approximately 2,000,000 clones, under 95% occurring once. The sequenced sample consisted of naive CD4+ T cells from PBMCs. Documented subset: CD45RA+ positively selected. The receptor source for this set is a man younger than 35 in good health. Some clones in this sample may be carry-over from other donors' samples.

The rearrangement joins TRBV6-1 to TRBJ1-5; D is undetermined. V lost 7 bases to trimming and J lost 6 bases, with 7 bases between them. The length of the CDR3 is 11 residues. Germline-derived CDR1 and CDR2 are MNHNS and SASEGT. The CDR3 DNA reads as TGTGCCAGCACCAACTCTCAGCCCCAGCATTTT. Translated, it gives CASTNSQPQHF.

With regard to this clone: At one of its ends the junction is not consistent with the germline gene, which may arise from a read error. This chain joins TRBV18 and TRBJ1-1; D is uncertain. Germline V gene sequence: CDR1 KGHSH, CDR2 LQKENI. The CDR3 is made up of 15 amino acids. The chain's CDR3 is CASSPPSVDGTEAFF. CDR3 DNA: TGTGCCAGCTCCCCACCTTCGGTCGATGGGACTGAAGCTTTCTTT.

The chain combines TRBV5-1 with TRBJ2-1; possibly TRBD2 for D (5 bases). Germline V CDR1 and CDR2: SGHRS, YFSETQ. With 0 bases removed from V and 6 bases from J, the gap between germline ends came to 13 bases. This CDR3 spans 15 amino acids. CDR3 sequence: CASSLVASSLNEQFF. DNA for the CDR3: TGCGCCAGCAGCTTGGTGGCTAGCAGCCTCAATGAGCAGTTCTTC. The full variable domain, with the rest looked up from reference TRBV5-1 and TRBJ2-1, is KAGVTQTPRYLIKTRGQQVTLSCSPISGHRSVSWYQQTPGQGLQFLFEYFSETQRNKGNFPGRFSGRQFSNSRSEMNVSTLELGDSALYLCASSLVASSLNEQFFGPGTRLTVL.

The CDR3 loop reads CASRTGWSDTQYF. CDR3 nucleotides: TGCGCCAGCAGAACAGGATGGTCAGATACGCAGTATTTT. The V gene is TRBV10-2, the J gene TRBJ2-3; D is possibly TRBD1 (5 bases). V was cut by 6 bases and J by 4 bases, with 11 bases left in between. The CDR3 is 13 residues long. The V gene's germline CDR1 is WSHSY and CDR2 SAAADI.

J is TRBJ1-1 and V is TRBV19; weak D call: TRBD1 (5 bases). The V gene lost 9 bases and the J gene lost 1 base, with 12 bases spanning the gap. The germline V gene encodes CDR1 LNHDA and CDR2 SQIVND (reference sequence). The CDR3 is made up of 13 amino acids. This CDR3 reads CASRRGSNTEAFF. CDR3 coding DNA: TGTGCCAGCCGACGGGGGTCGAACACTGAAGCTTTCTTT.

This chain uses TRBV28 with TRBJ1-1, with no clear D. Trimming left V 0 bases short and J 4 bases short, with 9 bases between. CDR3 size: 14 residues. CDR1 MDHEN and CDR2 SYDVKM come from the germline V gene. CDR3 coding DNA: TGTGCCAGCAGTTTATGGAGTGTGGGCACTGAAGCTTTCTTT. The encoded protein is CASSLWSVGTEAFF.

The chain carries TRBV10-3 and TRBJ2-1; TRBD2 matches 14 bases. The CDR3 has 15 residues. CDR1 and CDR2 (germline): ENHRY, SYGVKD. The J segment lost 8 bases and the V segment lost 2 bases, leaving 2 bases of the junction unmatched. The CDR3 protein is CAISEGTSGSYEQFF. The CDR3 region has the DNA TGTGCCATCAGTGAGGGGACTAGCGGGAGTTATGAGCAGTTCTTC.

V gene TRBV18 combines with J gene TRBJ1-3, with 8 positions matching TRBD1. Germline-derived CDR1 and CDR2 are KGHSH and LQKENI. The CDR3 is made up of 15 amino acids. J gave up 6 bases and V 6 bases, and 10 bases lay outside the gene matches. The CDR3 nucleotides are TGTGCCAGCTCCCGCTCTCCACAGGGGGAAAACACCATATATTTT. It yields the protein CASSRSPQGENTIYF.

The chain is built from TRBV5-1 and TRBJ1-1; D remains unclear. V shed 0 bases and J shed 2 bases, with 11 bases lying between them. Germline loops: CDR1 SGHRS, CDR2 YFSETQ. The CDR3 extends over 15 amino acids. CDR3 nucleotides: TGCGCCAGCAGCTTGGCCGAGGCGAGTAACACTGAAGCTTTCTTT. Translated: CASSLAEASNTEAFF.

Regarding this clone: At the DNA level, this CDR3 is encoded by other sequences in the same sample as well. This rearrangement joins TRBV5-1 to TRBJ1-3, with D hard to call. V gave up 0 bases and J gave up 0 bases, with 7 bases separating them. The CDR3 runs 15 residues. CDR1 and CDR2 from the germline V gene are SGHRS and YFSETQ. As DNA, the CDR3 is TGCGCCAGCAGCTTGGAGCCCACCTCTGGAAACACCATATATTTT. Protein sequence: CASSLEPTSGNTIYF.

The chain carries TRBV28 and TRBJ1-1; D perhaps matches TRBD1 (5 bases). This CDR3 contains 13 residues. Trimming removed 2 bases at V and 8 bases at J, with 12 bases between. In germline, CDR1 is MDHEN, CDR2 SYDVKM. The CDR3 region has the DNA TGTGCCAGCAGTTTAGTCCGGGGCAGCGAAGCTTTCTTT. This encodes CASSLVRGSEAFF.

The chain couples TRBV19 to TRBJ1-5; D might be TRBD1 (5 bases). This CDR3 contains 13 residues. The germline CDR1 and CDR2 sequences are LNHDA and SQIVND (reference sequence). The V end was cut by 4 bases, the J end by 3 bases, with 7 bases between. This CDR3 reads CASSRGDNQPQHF. CDR3 DNA sequence: TGTGCCAGTAGTAGGGGGGACAATCAGCCCCAGCATTTT.

This chain joins TRBV6-1 and TRBJ1-3; no firm D call. CDR3 size: 14 residues. The V end was cut by 10 bases, the J end by 0 bases, with 13 bases between. CDR1 is MNHNS, CDR2 SASEGT, per germline. The CDR3 DNA follows: TGTGCCACCGTCCGGTCAATCTCTGGAAACACCATATATTTT. Protein product: CATVRSISGNTIYF.

V gene TRBV7-2 combines with J gene TRBJ2-1; 7 bases are a match to TRBD1. There are 16 residues in the CDR3. Germline V gives CDR1 SGHTA, CDR2 FQGNSA. J lost 0 bases, V lost 3 bases, and 5 bases had no gene match. The CDR3 sequence: CASSLLGQSSYNEQFF. In nucleotides, the CDR3 is TGTGCCAGCAGCTTGTTGGGACAGAGCTCCTACAATGAGCAGTTCTTC.

This chain uses TRBV13 with TRBJ1-3; maybe TRBD1 (5 bases). The germline gives CDR1 PRHDT, CDR2 FYEKMQ (reference sequence). The CDR3 runs to 15 residues. Trimming cost V 0 bases and J 9 bases, with 15 bases left between them. The CDR3 region has the DNA TGTGCCAGCAGCTTAGGCCTCGGACACGCGGCCACCATATATTTT. Amino acid sequence: CASSLGLGHAATIYF.

The genes are TRBV2 and TRBJ1-2; TRBD1 might be the D (6 bases). The CDR3 is 23 residues long. Deletions cut 10 bases from V and 3 bases from J, with 45 bases between. In germline, CDR1 is SNHLY, CDR2 FYNNEI. The CDR3 loop is CATINPAPTSKKTYQDSDYGYTF. In DNA form, the CDR3 reads TGTGCCACCATAAATCCGGCACCAACCTCAAAAAAAACTTATCAGGACAGCGACTATGGCTACACCTTC.

The table lists this clone with a count of one. CDR3 bases: TGTGCCAGCAGTTACGACGCGTGGGTGAACACTGAAGCTTTCTTT. Translating it yields CASSYDAWVNTEAFF. This chain connects TRBV6-6 to TRBJ1-1; D uncertain. CDR3 size: 15 residues. Germline values: CDR1 MNHNY, CDR2 SVGAGI (reference sequence). Trimming shortened V by 2 bases and J by 0 bases, and 10 bases separated the two germline ends.

J is TRBJ1-2 and V is TRBV18, with D hard to call. Germline values: CDR1 KGHSH, CDR2 LQKENI. The CDR3 contains 14 residues. Trimming removed 3 bases at V and 4 bases at J, with 12 bases between. The CDR3 region is CASSPASNPYGYTF. CDR3 in DNA: TGTGCCAGCTCACCCGCCTCGAACCCCTATGGCTACACCTTC.

The chain joins TRBV6-5 to TRBJ2-7; D is perhaps TRBD1 (6 bases). Trimming took off 10 bases at V and 1 base at J, with 11 bases between the two ends. The CDR3 sequence is 12 residues long. Germline V lookup: CDR1 MNHEY, CDR2 SVGAGI. CDR3 sequence (DNA): TGTGCCACCCAACAGGGTTCCTACGAGCAGTACTTC. Its translation: CATQQGSYEQYF.

This clone was observed a single time. The chain joins TRBV6-5 to TRBJ2-1, with TRBD2 matching over 8 bases. J gave up 12 bases and V 0 bases, and 4 bases lay outside the gene matches. Germline-derived CDR1 and CDR2 are MNHEY and SVGAGI. This CDR3 region has 13 residues. CDR3 amino acids: CASSYSGLAGQFF. The CDR3 DNA reads TGTGCCAGCAGTTACTCCGGACTAGCTGGGCAGTTCTTC.

The rearrangement joins TRBV11-2 to TRBJ1-5, with 7 nucleotides matching TRBD1. The CDR3 runs 14 residues. Germline trimming cut 5 bases from V and 5 bases from J; bases unmatched to any gene: 6. Germline assignment: CDR1 SGHAT and CDR2 FQNNGV. The CDR3 nucleotides read TGTGCCAGCAGCGCGGCAGGGGGTCATCAGCCCCAGCATTTT. Its translation is CASSAAGGHQPQHF.

The chain is built from TRBV18 and TRBJ2-7; 12 bases map to TRBD1. This CDR3 comprises 15 residues. The ends lost 3 bases at V and 5 bases at J; junction bases unmatched: 5. CDR1 and CDR2 from the germline V gene are KGHSH and LQKENI. The CDR3 DNA reads TGTGCCAGCTCACCTGGGACAGGGGGCGCCGACGAGCAGTACTTC. Protein sequence: CASSPGTGGADEQYF.

The V and J genes are TRBV30 and TRBJ2-1; 10 nucleotides line up with TRBD1. Germline V gene lookup returns CDR1 GTSNPN and CDR2 SVGIG (reference sequence). The CDR3 has 14 residues. Unmatched junction bases numbered 11, after V lost 4 bases and J lost 11 bases. This CDR3 is CAWTGTGASRKQFF. CDR3 nucleotides: TGTGCCTGGACCGGGACAGGGGCTTCAAGGAAGCAGTTCTTC.